The 9 T cell receptor beta chains below all came from one sample that was sequenced in a study of blood T cells in healthy people across ages. Primed by a sample-barcoded 5' primer and a J-beta primer mix, a second PCR proceeded for about 7 to 11 cycles. MiXCR was run by TCRdb on the 5' RACE reads, yielding one entry per CDR3 protein. Found here are approximately 780,000 distinct CDR3 sequences, about 26% of them singletons; the top ten hold 2.5% to 3.5%. The same data also went into a second study, on T cells of mothers and their children.

The material sequenced was blood. These receptors all come from a boy aged 5-17 years in good health.

This clonotype was detected a few times. The chain has TRBV25-1 and TRBJ1-2, with D unresolved. The CDR3 loop spans 13 amino acids. CDR1 MGHDK and CDR2 SYGVNS come from the germline V gene. V was clipped by 1 base and J by 8 bases, with 11 bases between them. DNA for the CDR3: TGTGCCAGCAGTGAATGGCTAGGTGGAGGCTACACCTTC. Protein: CASSEWLGGGYTF.

This clonotype was detected only a few times. The J gene is TRBJ2-1, the V gene TRBV28, with D maybe TRBD2 (6 bases). Trimming stripped 7 bases from V and 5 bases from J, with 12 bases between. CDR1 and CDR2 (germline): MDHEN, SYDVKM. This CDR3 contains 13 residues. DNA for the CDR3: TGTGCCAGCACCCTAGCGATCAACAATGAGCAGTTCTTC. This translates into CASTLAINNEQFF.

The sample holds a few counts of this clonotype. The gene calls are TRBV20-1 and TRBJ2-7, with 10 bases fitting TRBD2. This CDR3 region has 13 residues. The germline V gene has CDR1 DFQATT and CDR2 SNEGSKA (reference sequence). The V and J ends lost 4 bases and 4 bases, in that order; junction bases with no gene match: 4. CDR3 bases: TGCAGTGCTATTAGCGGGGGGATTTACGAGCAGTACTTC. As protein: CSAISGGIYEQYF.

The V and J genes are TRBV3-1 and TRBJ2-5, with TRBD2 identical over 8 bases. V was clipped by 1 base and J by 1 base; unmatched bases: 5. This CDR3 comprises 16 residues. Germline V lookup: CDR1 LGHDT, CDR2 YNNKEL (reference sequence). The DNA of the CDR3 is TGTGCCAGCAGCCAAGGAGCGGGGGTACCCCAAGAGACCCAGTACTTC. Protein product: CASSQGAGVPQETQYF.

The J gene is TRBJ2-7, the V gene TRBV5-1; tentatively, D is TRBD1 (5 bases). Germline CDR1 is SGHRS and CDR2 is YFSETQ. Trimming took off 4 bases at V and 4 bases at J, with 9 bases between the two ends. The CDR3 runs to 12 residues. The CDR3 loop is CASSRGMYEQYF. The DNA of the CDR3 is TGCGCCAGCAGCAGGGGTATGTACGAGCAGTACTTC.

This rearrangement joins TRBV20-1 to TRBJ2-1; 13 bases match TRBD2. The CDR3 spans 13 residues. Trimming took 7 bases from V and 7 from J; bases not matched to a gene: 4. Germline V lookup: CDR1 DFQATT, CDR2 SNEGSKA (reference sequence). The CDR3 sequence: CSVGLAGRNEQFF. The CDR3 DNA is TGCAGTGTGGGACTAGCGGGACGGAATGAGCAGTTCTTC.

The V gene is TRBV12-3 or TRBV12-4, the J gene TRBJ1-6; possible D gene TRBD1, 5 bases. The CDR3 consists of 15 residues. Trimming stripped 6 bases from V and 10 bases from J, with 19 bases between. In DNA form, the CDR3 reads TGTGCCAGCAGCCCGTACTCCGGGACGGGCTCACCCCTCCACTTT. Translation gives CASSPYSGTGSPLHF.

The table lists this clonotype with a count of one. This chain joins TRBV4-3 and TRBJ2-1; D perhaps matches TRBD2 (5 bases). CDR3 size: 17 residues. Germline V CDR1 and CDR2: LGHNA, YSLEER. V lost 0 bases, J lost 3 bases, and 15 bases lay in between. CDR3 protein: CASSQDHPGTFYNEQFF. CDR3 coding DNA: TGCGCCAGCAGCCAAGATCACCCGGGAACTTTCTACAATGAGCAGTTCTTC.

The genes are TRBV5-1 and TRBJ2-5; a possible D gene is TRBD2 (6 bases). Germline assignment: CDR1 SGHRS and CDR2 YFSETQ. Trimming shortened V by 0 bases and J by 1 base, and 13 bases separated the two germline ends. CDR3 length equals 16 residues. The CDR3 is CASSLAGIAAQETQYF. CDR3 coding DNA: TGCGCCAGCAGCTTGGCCGGGATAGCGGCCCAAGAGACCCAGTACTTC.